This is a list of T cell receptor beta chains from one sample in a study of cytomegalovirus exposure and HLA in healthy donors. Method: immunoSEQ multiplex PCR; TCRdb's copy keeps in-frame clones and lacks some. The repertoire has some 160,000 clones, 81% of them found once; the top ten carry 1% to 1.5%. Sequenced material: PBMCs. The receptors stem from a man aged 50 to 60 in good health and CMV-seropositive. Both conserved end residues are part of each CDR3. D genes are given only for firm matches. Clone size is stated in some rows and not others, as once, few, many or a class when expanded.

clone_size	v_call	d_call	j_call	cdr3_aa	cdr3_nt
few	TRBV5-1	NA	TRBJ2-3	CASSPLMSTDTQYF	TGCGCCAGCAGCCCACTTATGAGCACAGATACGCAGTATTTT
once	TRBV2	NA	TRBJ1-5	CASSEGRSRVQPQHF	TGTGCCAGCAGTGAGGGTCGATCGAGGGTTCAGCCCCAGCATTTT
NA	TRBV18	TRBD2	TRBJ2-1	CASSPELAGVVSSYNEQFF	TGTGCCAGCTCACCTGAGCTAGCGGGAGTAGTGAGCTCCTACAATGAGCAGTTCTTC
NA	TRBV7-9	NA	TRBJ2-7	CASSLGAGTGEHEQYF	TGTGCCAGCAGCTTAGGGGCCGGTACGGGGGAGCACGAGCAGTACTTC
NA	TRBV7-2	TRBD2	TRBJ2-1	CASSPTSGRANEQFF	TGTGCCAGCAGCCCGACTAGCGGGAGGGCCAATGAGCAGTTCTTC
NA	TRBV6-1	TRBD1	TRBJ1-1	CASRQGQNTEAFF	TGTGCCAGCAGACAGGGGCAGAACACTGAAGCTTTCTTT
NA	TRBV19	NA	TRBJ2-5	CASSIGAWETQYF	TGTGCCAGTAGTATAGGGGCTTGGGAGACCCAGTACTTC
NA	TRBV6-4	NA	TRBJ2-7	CASTEAYGQYF	TGTGCCAGCACAGAGGCATACGGGCAGTACTTC
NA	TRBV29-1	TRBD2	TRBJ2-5	CSVEDSGGLETQYF	TGCAGCGTTGAAGATTCGGGGGGGCTGGAGACCCAGTACTTC
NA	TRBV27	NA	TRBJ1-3	CASSTSRTRYTIYF	TGTGCCAGCAGTACCTCTCGGACTCGATACACCATATATTTT
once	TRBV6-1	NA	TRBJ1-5	CASSEAGTARPQHF	TGTGCCAGCAGTGAGGCAGGTACCGCGAGGCCCCAGCATTTT
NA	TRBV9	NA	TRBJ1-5	CASSVGVTSNQPQHF	TGTGCCAGCAGCGTAGGAGTGACAAGCAATCAGCCCCAGCATTTT
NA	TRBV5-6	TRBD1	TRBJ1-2	CASRPGQGADGYTF	TGTGCCAGCAGGCCGGGACAGGGGGCGGATGGCTACACCTTC
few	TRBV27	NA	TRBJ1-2	CASSLGGLSGYTF	TGTGCCAGCAGTTTGGGAGGGTTGAGTGGCTACACCTTC
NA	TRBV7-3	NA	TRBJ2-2	CASSLTLHGEANTGELFF	TGTGCCAGCAGCTTAACGTTACACGGGGAAGCGAACACCGGGGAGCTGTTTTTT
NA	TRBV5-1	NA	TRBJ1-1	CASSLAGQNTEAFF	TGCGCCAGCAGCTTGGCGGGACAAAACACTGAAGCTTTCTTT
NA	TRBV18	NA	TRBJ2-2	CASSPLLPGHNTGELFF	TGTGCCAGCTCACCACTTTTGCCGGGACACAACACCGGGGAGCTGTTTTTT
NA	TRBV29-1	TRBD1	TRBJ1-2	CSVGQGLDYGYTF	TGCAGCGTCGGACAGGGCTTGGACTATGGCTACACCTTC
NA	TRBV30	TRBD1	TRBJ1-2	CAWSPRGQEIYGYTF	TGTGCCTGGAGCCCTCGGGGACAGGAGATCTATGGCTACACCTTC
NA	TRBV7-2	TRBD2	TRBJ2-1	CASSSASGIYNEQFF	TGTGCCAGCAGCTCAGCTAGCGGGATCTACAATGAGCAGTTCTTC
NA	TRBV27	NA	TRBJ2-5	CASSSQGQETQYF	TGTGCCAGCAGTTCACAGGGACAAGAGACCCAGTACTTC
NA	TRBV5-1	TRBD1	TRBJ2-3	CASSLWGPTGADTQYF	TGCGCCAGCAGCTTATGGGGACCGACAGGGGCCGATACGCAGTATTTT
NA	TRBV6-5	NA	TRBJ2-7	CASRTAGTYSYEQYF	TGTGCCAGCAGAACTGCGGGGACTTATTCCTACGAGCAGTACTTC
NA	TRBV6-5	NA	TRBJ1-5	CASSWDNSNQPQHF	TGTGCCAGCAGTTGGGACAATAGCAATCAGCCCCAGCATTTT
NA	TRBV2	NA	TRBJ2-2	CASSSRLGAGELFF	TGTGCCAGCAGTTCCCGACTGGGAGCCGGGGAGCTGTTTTTT
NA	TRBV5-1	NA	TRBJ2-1	CASSPDGAAYNEQFF	TGCGCCAGCAGCCCCGACGGAGCGGCCTACAATGAGCAGTTCTTC
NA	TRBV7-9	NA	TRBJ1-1	CASTKAGLRDAAEAFF	TGTGCCAGCACCAAGGCAGGGCTCAGGGATGCGGCTGAAGCTTTCTTT
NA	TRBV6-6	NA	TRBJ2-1	CASSYSFSRDYNEQFF	TGTGCCAGCAGTTACTCGTTCTCGAGGGACTACAATGAGCAGTTCTTC
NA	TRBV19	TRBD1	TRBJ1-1	CASSRGTGGYKDTEAFF	TGTGCCAGTAGTAGGGGAACAGGGGGGTATAAGGACACTGAAGCTTTCTTT
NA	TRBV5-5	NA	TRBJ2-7	CASSLPLTYYYEQYF	TGTGCCAGCAGCTTGCCACTGACATATTACTACGAGCAGTACTTC
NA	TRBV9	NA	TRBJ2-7	CASSVGGGSNYEQYF	TGTGCCAGCAGCGTAGGCGGCGGCTCCAACTACGAGCAGTACTTC
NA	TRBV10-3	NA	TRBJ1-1	CAISDPRGLTEAFF	TGTGCCATCAGTGATCCGAGAGGGTTAACTGAAGCTTTCTTT
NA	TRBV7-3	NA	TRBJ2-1	CASSLSSLSYNEQFF	TGTGCCAGCAGCTTAAGCAGTCTCTCCTACAATGAGCAGTTCTTC
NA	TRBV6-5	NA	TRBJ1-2	CASYWAPHGYTF	TGTGCCAGCTATTGGGCCCCCCATGGCTACACCTTC
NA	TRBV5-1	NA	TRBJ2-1	CASSLVRLVRGNEQFF	TGCGCCAGCAGCTTGGTTCGTCTAGTCCGCGGGAATGAGCAGTTCTTC
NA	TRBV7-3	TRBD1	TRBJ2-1	CASSQDRRYNEQFF	TGTGCCAGCAGCCAGGACAGGAGGTACAATGAGCAGTTCTTC
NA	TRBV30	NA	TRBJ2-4	CAWSENYLAKNIQYF	TGTGCCTGGAGTGAGAACTACCTAGCCAAAAACATTCAGTACTTC
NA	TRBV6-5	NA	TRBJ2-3	CASSPGGITNTQYF	TGTGCCAGCAGCCCAGGGGGGATCACGAATACGCAGTATTTT
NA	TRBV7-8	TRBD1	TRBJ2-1	CASSDTGGSYNEQFF	TGTGCCAGCAGCGATACAGGGGGCTCCTACAATGAGCAGTTCTTC
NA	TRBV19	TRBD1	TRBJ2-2	CASEDRGRTGELFF	TGTGCCAGTGAGGACAGGGGGCGAACCGGGGAGCTGTTTTTT
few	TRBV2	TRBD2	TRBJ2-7	CASRGGKAGSSYEQYF	TGTGCCAGCAGGGGGGGGAAGGCGGGGAGCTCCTACGAGCAGTACTTC
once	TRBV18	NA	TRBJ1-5	CASSPGGMNQPQHF	TGTGCCAGCTCCCCGGGGGGGATGAATCAGCCCCAGCATTTT
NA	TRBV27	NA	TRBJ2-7	CASSSYRVREQYF	TGTGCCAGCAGTTCCTACAGGGTGCGGGAGCAGTACTTC
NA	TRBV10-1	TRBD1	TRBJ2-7	CASSENPGQGYDEQYF	TGCGCCAGCAGTGAGAATCCGGGACAGGGGTACGACGAGCAGTACTTC
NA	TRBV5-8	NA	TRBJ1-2	CASSFFQGTYGYTF	TGTGCCAGCAGCTTTTTTCAGGGGACATATGGCTACACCTTC
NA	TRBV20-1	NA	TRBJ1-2	CSAPQGYGYTF	TGCAGTGCGCCTCAGGGGTATGGCTACACCTTC
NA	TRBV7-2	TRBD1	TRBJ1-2	CASSLPPGGGYTF	TGTGCCAGCAGCTTACCCCCAGGGGGGGGCTACACCTTC